This entry features one T cell receptor (beta chain) sequence. CDR1 and CDR2 from the germline V gene are SGHKS and YYEKEE (reference sequence). The CDR3 spans 14 residues. The J segment lost 5 bases and the V segment lost 4 bases, leaving 7 bases of the junction unmatched. This sample is drawn from a study of blood T cell repertoires in COVID-19. Across the whole study: Acute-phase and convalescent COVID-19 samples originated in the United States, Italy and Spain. Sources were T cells, B-cell-depleted T cells, or PBMCs; the material itself was cDNA or gDNA.

Original data processing: By means of reference gene primer amplification, nucleated cell counts were estimated. Clones were sequenced by immunoSEQ multiplex PCR, and TCRdb holds only the in-frame ones, with some missing. For V, J and clone size, that table is used; D and trimming come from the DNA. The table includes tens of thousands of clones, roughly four fifths detected once. The specimen sequenced was peripheral blood. The clonotype comes from a man aged 50 or older with active or convalescent COVID-19. The J gene is TRBJ2-5, the V gene TRBV5-5, with TRBD1 identical over 8 bases. The CDR3 sequence is CASSMTGVGETQYF. The CDR3 DNA is TGTGCCAGCAGCATGACAGGGGTGGGGGAGACCCAGTACTTC.